This T cell receptor (beta chain) was obtained from a study of blood T cell repertoires in COVID-19. Study summary: Material from acute and convalescent COVID-19 was sourced from the United States, Italy and Spain. The cDNA or gDNA used as material had been derived from T cells, B-cell-depleted T cells, or PBMCs.

Original processing notes: Estimated nucleated cell counts came from reference gene primer amplification. This table comes from immunoSEQ multiplex PCR, and its TCRdb copy is limited to in-frame clones, with some not included. That table is the source of V, J and clone size, and D and trimming were worked out from the DNA. This table has hundreds of thousands of clones, more than 75% appearing once. The germline CDR1 and CDR2 sequences are SNHLY and FYNNEI. The CDR3 covers 13 residues. The V and J ends lost 4 bases and 6 bases, in that order; junction bases with no gene match: 2. This receptor was identified in a middle-aged woman who had recovered from COVID-19. V usage is TRBV2 and J usage is TRBJ1-4; 7 nucleotides match TRBD1. The material sequenced was peripheral blood. DNA of the CDR3: TGTGCCAGCAGTGCACAGGGGTATGAAAAACTGTTTTTT. Protein sequence: CASSAQGYEKLFF.